These 20 T cell receptor beta chains came from one sample sequenced in a study of blood T cell repertoires in COVID-19. The repertoire was sequenced with immunoSEQ multiplex PCR; TCRdb's copy has only in-frame clones and lacks some. The profile shows 220,000 or so clones, more than 85% of them singletons. The specimen was peripheral blood. All receptors come from a woman between 45 and 65 years old with COVID-19, enrolled during active disease.

The rearrangement links TRBV19 to TRBJ1-1, with D unclear. The V and J ends lost 3 bases and 4 bases respectively, with 9 bases between them. The CDR3 covers 13 residues. Germline CDR1 reads LNHDA; CDR2 reads SQIVND (reference sequence). The CDR3 sequence: CASSISSGTEAFF. The DNA for the CDR3 is TGTGCCAGTAGTATTTCGTCGGGCACTGAAGCTTTCTTT. The full variable domain, completed using reference TRBV19 and TRBJ1-1, is DGGITQSPKYLFRKEGQNVTLSCEQNLNHDAMYWYRQDPGQGLRLIYYSQIVNDFQKGDIAEGYSVSREKKESFPLTVTSAQKNPTAFYLCASSISSGTEAFFGQGTRLTVV.

V gene TRBV7-2 combines with J gene TRBJ2-1; D unresolved. V was cut by 1 base and J by 5 bases, with 12 bases left in between. The CDR3 sequence is 15 residues long. Looked up from germline, CDR1 is SGHTA and CDR2 is FQGNSA. CDR3 nucleotide sequence: TGTGCCAGCAGCTTAGTTGTTCGGCAGGACAATGAGCAGTTCTTC. Protein: CASSLVVRQDNEQFF.

The chain employs TRBV27 and TRBJ2-2; 7 bases are a match to TRBD2. This CDR3 region has 15 residues. V shed 0 bases, J shed 4 bases, and the junction held 2 bases outside the gene matches. Germline values: CDR1 MNHEY, CDR2 SMNVEV (reference sequence). In DNA, the CDR3 is TGTGCCAGCAGTTTATCCGCTAGCGGCACCGGGGAGCTGTTTTTT. Translation gives CASSLSASGTGELFF.

V is TRBV7-2 and J is TRBJ2-7, with TRBD1 matching 8 bases. With 5 bases clipped from V and 2 bases from J, the junction kept 5 bases outside the gene matches. The CDR3 has 14 residues. Per germline, CDR1 SGHTA and CDR2 FQGNSA. The CDR3 protein is CASSQGAEPYEQYF. The CDR3 nucleotides read TGTGCCAGCAGCCAGGGGGCAGAACCCTACGAGCAGTACTTC.

The V gene is TRBV24-1, the J gene TRBJ2-3; D is perhaps TRBD1 (7 bases). The length of the CDR3 is 14 residues. V shed 9 bases and J shed 3 bases, with 15 bases lying between them. Germline V gene sequence: CDR1 KGHDR, CDR2 SFDVKD. The CDR3 protein is CATPFRGVTDTQYF. CDR3 in DNA: TGTGCCACCCCCTTCAGGGGGGTTACAGATACGCAGTATTTT.

The CDR3 bases are TGTGCCAGCAGCCTTCAGGTTTCCTACGAGCAGTACTTC. Translating gives CASSLQVSYEQYF. This sequence joins TRBV7-2 and TRBJ2-7, with no clear D. Germline CDR1 is SGHTA and CDR2 is FQGNSA. The CDR3 runs to 13 residues. Trimming took 5 bases from V and 1 from J, leaving 9 bases between them. The full variable domain, with the rest looked up from reference TRBV7-2 and TRBJ2-7, is GAGVSQSPSNKVTEKGKDVELRCDPISGHTALYWYRQSLGQGLEFLIYFQGNSAPDKSGLPSDRFSAERTGGSVSTLTIQRTQQEDSAVYLCASSLQVSYEQYFGPGTRLTVT.

The chain recombines TRBV7-3 with TRBJ2-1, with 9 bases that match TRBD2. The CDR3 contains 14 residues. V shed 5 bases and J 3 bases; nucleotides not matched to a gene: 2. Germline loops: CDR1 SGHTA, CDR2 FQGTGA. The CDR3 sequence: CASSPAGGYNEQFF. The CDR3 nucleotides read TGTGCCAGCAGCCCAGCGGGGGGCTACAATGAGCAGTTCTTC.

The chain couples TRBV25-1 to TRBJ1-1; a possible D gene is TRBD1 (6 bases). This CDR3 spans 14 amino acids. Trimming stripped 5 bases from V and 3 bases from J, with 13 bases between. The germline V gene has CDR1 MGHDK and CDR2 SYGVNS. DNA for the CDR3: TGTGCCAGCAGTTACCAGGGGTTGGACACTGAAGCTTTCTTT. Residues: CASSYQGLDTEAFF.

The chain recombines TRBV27 with TRBJ1-5, with D uncertain. V dropped 6 bases and J dropped 1 base, with 7 bases sitting between them. The CDR3 loop spans 13 amino acids. CDR1 and CDR2 from the germline V gene are MNHEY and SMNVEV (reference sequence). CDR3 amino acids: CASSLMSNQPQHF. CDR3 DNA: TGTGCCAGCAGCCTTATGAGCAATCAGCCCCAGCATTTT.

The chain recombines TRBV28 with TRBJ2-7; D might be TRBD1 (6 bases). CDR1 and CDR2 from the germline V gene are MDHEN and SYDVKM. This CDR3 is built from 14 residues. V was clipped by 8 bases and J by 4 bases, with 18 bases between them. This CDR3 is CASQGTFSLYEQYV. The CDR3 nucleotides read TGTGCCAGCCAGGGGACGTTTTCTCTTTACGAGCAGTACGTC.

The V and J genes are TRBV11-2 and TRBJ1-4; 10 positions match TRBD1. This CDR3 is 15 amino acids long. Trimming took 6 bases from V and 8 from J; bases not matched to a gene: 9. CDR1 is SGHAT and CDR2 is FQNNGV in the germline V gene. The CDR3 is CASRTGQGVREKLFF. The CDR3 region has the DNA TGTGCCAGCAGAACCGGACAGGGGGTTAGAGAAAAACTGTTTTTT.

This clone appeared once. In nucleotides, the CDR3 is TGTGCCAGCAGCCGTAGAGGCGGGGGTAACACCGGGGAGCTGTTTTTT. Translating it yields CASSRRGGGNTGELFF. The chain combines TRBV14 with TRBJ2-2; 7 nucleotides match TRBD2. The CDR3 is 16 residues long. V gave up 4 bases and J gave up 2 bases; unmatched junction bases: 7. Germline assignment: CDR1 SGHDN and CDR2 FVKESK.

V and J are TRBV5-1 and TRBJ1-5; no clear D gene. This CDR3 is built from 16 residues. Germline values: CDR1 SGHRS, CDR2 YFSETQ. Trimming removed 0 bases at V and 4 bases at J, with 14 bases between. CDR3 in DNA: TGCGCCAGCAGCTTGGCGGGAGCAACCGAAAATCAGCCCCAGCATTTT. It yields the protein CASSLAGATENQPQHF.

The chain recombines TRBV5-1 with TRBJ2-3; D may be TRBD2 (7 bases). Germline CDR1 is SGHRS and CDR2 is YFSETQ. Trimming pared 2 bases from V and 4 bases from J, leaving 17 bases between. The CDR3 loop spans 16 amino acids. The DNA of the CDR3 is TGCGCCAGCAGCTTTGGAGGGGGGGGGCGGGCAGATACGCAGTATTTT. This sequence encodes CASSFGGGGRADTQYF.

The rearrangement uses TRBV4-1 and TRBJ1-2; D gene uncertain. From germline, CDR1 is MGHRA and CDR2 YSYEKL. Trimming shortened V by 2 bases and J by 10 bases, and 14 bases separated the two germline ends. The CDR3 spans 13 residues. The CDR3 bases are TGCGCCAGCAGCCAAACCCTCAGTGAGGACTACACCTTC. It specifies CASSQTLSEDYTF.

V and J are TRBV30 and TRBJ1-1, with 9 positions matching TRBD1. Trimming took 6 bases from V and 5 from J; bases not matched to a gene: 7. CDR1 and CDR2 from the germline V gene are GTSNPN and SVGIG (reference sequence). The CDR3 length is 13 residues. CDR3 amino acids: CACLGQGTTEAFF. The DNA of the CDR3 is TGTGCCTGCCTCGGACAGGGGACAACTGAAGCTTTCTTT.

This clone was detected once. CDR3 sequence reads: CAFDRGTDTQYF. In DNA form, the CDR3 reads TGTGCCTTCGACAGGGGCACAGATACGCAGTATTTT. The chain employs TRBV30 and TRBJ2-3, with TRBD1 matching 7 bases. Germline V gene lookup returns CDR1 GTSNPN and CDR2 SVGIG (reference sequence). V dropped 7 bases and J dropped 1; count of bases not matched to a gene: 2. This CDR3 region has 12 residues. The full variable domain, completed using reference TRBV30 and TRBJ2-3, is SQTIHQWPATLVQPVGSPLSLECTVEGTSNPNLYWYRQAAGRGLQLLFYSVGIGQISSEVPQNLSASRPQDRQFILSSKKLLLSDSGFYLCAFDRGTDTQYFGPGTRLTVL.

The chain carries TRBV11-2 and TRBJ2-4; 12 bases map to TRBD2. CDR1 SGHAT and CDR2 FQNNGV come from the germline V gene. Germline trimming cut 4 bases from V and 9 bases from J; bases unmatched to any gene: 7. This CDR3 has 15 residues. Written as DNA, the CDR3 is TGTGCCAGCAGCTCTAGCGGGGGGGCGGCGACCATTCAGTACTTC. This codes for CASSSSGGAATIQYF. The whole variable domain, filled in from reference TRBV11-2 and TRBJ2-4, reads EAGVAQSPRYKIIEKRQSVAFWCNPISGHATLYWYQQILGQGPKLLIQFQNNGVVDDSQLPKDRFSAERLKGVDSTLKIQPAKLEDSAVYLCASSSSGGAATIQYFGAGTRLSVL.

The chain is built from TRBV30 and TRBJ1-1; D perhaps matches TRBD1 (5 bases). There are 11 residues in the CDR3. In germline, CDR1 is GTSNPN, CDR2 SVGIG (reference sequence). V was pared by 5 bases and J by 2 bases, with 6 bases between. Written as DNA, the CDR3 is TGTGCCTGGGACAGAAACACTGAAGCTTTCTTT. This codes for CAWDRNTEAFF.

This chain links TRBV12-5 with TRBJ2-3; 7 nucleotides match TRBD2. The CDR3 length is 14 residues. Germline V gene sequence: CDR1 LGHNT, CDR2 FRNRAP. The trim removed 8 bases at V and 0 bases at J, leaving 5 bases unmatched. Written as DNA, the CDR3 is TGTGCTAGTCGGGGGGAATATAGCACAGATACGCAGTATTTT. Translating it yields CASRGEYSTDTQYF.